This T cell receptor (beta chain) was captured by sequencing in a study of CD8 T cells in ankylosing spondylitis. TCRdb ran MiXCR on the 5' RACE reads and lists one entry per CDR3 protein. This table holds 200,000 or so distinct CDR3 sequences, over 10% found once. This clonotype was detected many times. This TCR came from a female donor with ankylosing spondylitis or in good health (not recorded which). The sequencing sample was made of blood, either unsorted or a sorted T cell fraction (not recorded which).

CDR3 in amino acids: CATRTSGRTYNEQFF. CDR3 nucleotides: TGTGCCACCAGGACTAGCGGGAGGACCTACAATGAGCAGTTCTTC. The chain recombines TRBV15 with TRBJ2-1; the match to TRBD2 covers 13 bases. Germline V CDR1 and CDR2: LNHNV, YYDKDF (reference sequence). CDR3 length: 15 amino acids. Trimming cost V 6 bases and J 2 bases; bases outside gene matches: 1.